This T cell receptor beta chain was captured by sequencing in a study of molecular identifiers for immune sequencing clone quantification (dated by TCRdb to the late 2010s). About the full investigation: For a replicate experiment, RNA from about 20,000 or 100,000 naive CD8 T cells was divided into five aliquots, of which four were sequenced. This methods study used CD8 T cells to benchmark TCR RNA copy counting and molecular-identifier clustering-based TCR repertoire sequencing (MIDCIRS).

Here is what the overall study found, with its caveats: Highly expanded clone sizes could be underestimated if identical TCR molecules share a barcode. Without barcode sub-clustering, chimeric consensus sequences inflated TCR diversity; chimeras reached as high as 47%. In CMV-specific effector cells, clones with more than 20 RNA copies contained over 97% of molecules, whereas in naive cells such clones contained under 1% of molecules. A single cell's worth of spiked-in Jurkat TCR RNA was reported detectable even among 750,000 to 1,000,000 naive CD8 T cells. Modeling estimated around 3.2 recovered TCR RNA copies per cell, compared with 9.5 to 10 by digital PCR, which implies roughly 30% capture efficiency.

Naive CD8 T cells were FACS-sorted as CD8+CD4-CCR7+CD45RA+ on a BD FACSAria II into RLT Plus buffer. To compare sensitivity, a portion of naive CD8 T cell RNA was divided equally between MIDCIRS and a Smart-seq2-style 5'RACE protocol. Enrichment of CD8 T cells was performed with RosetteSep CD8+ T Cell Enrichment Cocktail and Ficoll-Paque, after which ACK red cell lysis was carried out. Receptors were amplified or captured by PCR. Sequenced on an Illumina MiSeq. Purification of total RNA was performed with the Qiagen AllPrep DNA/RNA kit. Before analysis, reads from multiple sequencing runs of the same library were pooled. As for the original processing: Reads were retained only if their TCR constant sequence matched exactly, and those retained reads were trimmed to 150 nt and grouped according to their 12-nt molecular barcodes. Within each barcode group, reads were sub-clustered at a 15% Levenshtein threshold, and quality-weighted consensus sequences were built per RNA molecule. Non-functional sequences were discarded, and so were lower-count sequences lying one edit away from another sequence. On the basis of fitting two negative binomial distributions, barcode sub-clusters with fewer than 20% of the maximum read count were discarded. The public reads were run again by TCRdb, first through fastp at Q25 and then through MiXCR, and only productive beta chains were kept. Rows matching on CDR3 protein sequence are summarized as one entry with the most common DNA and genes. TCRdb assigned the V and J calls; the authors' analysis was not used. For this sample the table gives over 35,000 distinct CDR3 sequences, of which roughly 18% were detected only once. The ten top clones hold 7% to 9% of the sample.

Of note for this clonotype: Its binding antigen is unknown. This may stem from a read error, because a much larger clone lies one nucleotide away.

The CDR3 holds 14 amino acids from the cysteine to the phenylalanine. Solely the CDR3 DNA is kept, with 42 bases framed from the first base. The germline V gene sets CDR1 to KGHDR and CDR2 to SFDVKD. The receptor was derived from a human donor in good health. Some libraries in this study had Jurkat cell RNA spiked in. The receptor chain draws on TRBV24-1 and TRBJ1-1, with the D gene call left open. Sequenced: naive CD8+ T cells from blood, with Jurkat cell RNA spiked in. The cell subset or site label of this sample denotes: FACS-sorted CD8+CD4-CCR7+CD45RA+ naive T cells. The DNA sequence is as follows: TGTACCACCAGTGATTCCCAGCCGAACACTGAAGCTTTCTTT. This encodes CTTSDSQPNTEAFF.